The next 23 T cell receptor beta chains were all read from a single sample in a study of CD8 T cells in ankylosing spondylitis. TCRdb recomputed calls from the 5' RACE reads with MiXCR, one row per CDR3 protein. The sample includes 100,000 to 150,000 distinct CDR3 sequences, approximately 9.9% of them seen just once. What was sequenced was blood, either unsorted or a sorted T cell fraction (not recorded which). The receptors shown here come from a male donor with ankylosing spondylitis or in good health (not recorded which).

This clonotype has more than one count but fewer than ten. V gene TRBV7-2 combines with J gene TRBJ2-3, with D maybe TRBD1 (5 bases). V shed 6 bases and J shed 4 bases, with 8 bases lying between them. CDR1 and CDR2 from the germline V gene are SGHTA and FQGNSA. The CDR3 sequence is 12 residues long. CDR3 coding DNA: TGTGCCAGCAGTAGGGGCGCAGATACGCAGTATTTT. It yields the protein CASSRGADTQYF.

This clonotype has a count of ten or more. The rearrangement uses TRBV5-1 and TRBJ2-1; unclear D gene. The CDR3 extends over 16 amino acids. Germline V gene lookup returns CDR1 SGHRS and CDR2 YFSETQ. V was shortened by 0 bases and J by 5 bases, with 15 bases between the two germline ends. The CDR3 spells CASSLAGAGVNNEQFF. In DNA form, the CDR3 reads TGCGCCAGCAGCTTGGCAGGTGCAGGAGTAAACAATGAGCAGTTCTTC.

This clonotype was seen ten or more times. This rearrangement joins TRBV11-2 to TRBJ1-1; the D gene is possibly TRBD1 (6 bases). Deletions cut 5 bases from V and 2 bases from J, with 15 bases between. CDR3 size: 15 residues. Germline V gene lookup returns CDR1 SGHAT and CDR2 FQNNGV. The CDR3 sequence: CASSQLTGSNTEAFF. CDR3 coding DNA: TGTGCCAGCAGCCAATTGACAGGATCCAACACTGAAGCTTTCTTT.

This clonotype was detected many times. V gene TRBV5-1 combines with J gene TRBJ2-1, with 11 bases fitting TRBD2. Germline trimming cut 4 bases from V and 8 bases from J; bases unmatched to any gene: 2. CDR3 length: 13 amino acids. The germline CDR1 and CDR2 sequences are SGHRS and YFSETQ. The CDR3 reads CASSTSGSYEQFF. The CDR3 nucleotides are TGCGCCAGCAGCACTAGCGGGAGCTATGAGCAGTTCTTC.

Written as DNA, the CDR3 is TGTGCCAGCAGCCAAGCGCTAGCGGGGTTCTACGAGCAGTACTTC. Translated, it gives CASSQALAGFYEQYF. The chain recombines TRBV14 with TRBJ2-7; 9 nucleotides line up with TRBD2. The V gene end was trimmed by 1 base and the J gene end by 3 bases; junction bases not matched to a gene: 4. In germline, CDR1 is SGHDN, CDR2 FVKESK. The CDR3 has 15 amino acids.

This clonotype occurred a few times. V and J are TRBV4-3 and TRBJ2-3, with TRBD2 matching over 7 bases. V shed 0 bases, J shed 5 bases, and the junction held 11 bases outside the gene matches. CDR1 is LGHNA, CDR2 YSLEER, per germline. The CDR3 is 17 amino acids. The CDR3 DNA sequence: TGCGCCAGCAGCCAAGACGGCACTAGCGCCCCAATAGATACGCAGTATTTT. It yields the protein CASSQDGTSAPIDTQYF.

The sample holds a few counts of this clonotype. The DNA of the CDR3 is TGTGCCAGCAGTGCTAGCGGGCAACTCAATCAGCCCCAGCATTTT. Its protein is CASSASGQLNQPQHF. This rearrangement joins TRBV12-3 or TRBV12-4 to TRBJ1-5, with no clear D. CDR3 length: 15 amino acids. V lost 5 bases to trimming and J lost 3 bases, with 14 bases between them.

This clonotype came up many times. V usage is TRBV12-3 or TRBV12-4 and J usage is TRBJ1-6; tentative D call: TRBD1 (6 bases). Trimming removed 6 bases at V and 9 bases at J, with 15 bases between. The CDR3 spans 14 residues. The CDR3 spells CASSRSGGSSPLHF. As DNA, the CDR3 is TGTGCCAGCAGCCGCTCCGGGGGCAGTTCACCCCTCCACTTT.

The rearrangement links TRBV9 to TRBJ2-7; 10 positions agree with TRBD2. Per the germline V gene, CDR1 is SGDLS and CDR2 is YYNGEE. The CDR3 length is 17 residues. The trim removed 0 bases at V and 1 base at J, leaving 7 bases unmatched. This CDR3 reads CASSVVWLAGVSYEQYF. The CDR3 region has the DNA TGTGCCAGCAGCGTAGTCTGGCTAGCGGGAGTTTCCTACGAGCAGTACTTC.

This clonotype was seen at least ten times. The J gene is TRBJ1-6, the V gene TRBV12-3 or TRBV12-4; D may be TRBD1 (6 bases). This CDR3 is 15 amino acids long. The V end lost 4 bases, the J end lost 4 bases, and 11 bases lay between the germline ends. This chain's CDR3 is CASSSQGGYNSPLHF. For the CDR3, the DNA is TGTGCCAGCAGTTCACAGGGAGGGTATAATTCACCCCTCCACTTT.

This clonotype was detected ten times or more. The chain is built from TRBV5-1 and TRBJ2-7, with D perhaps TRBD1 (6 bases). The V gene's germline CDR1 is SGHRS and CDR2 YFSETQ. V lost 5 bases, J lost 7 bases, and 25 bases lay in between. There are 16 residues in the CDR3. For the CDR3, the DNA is TGCGCCAGCAGTTTTACACCAACAGGGTCCCTACGGGAGCAGTACTTC. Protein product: CASSFTPTGSLREQYF.

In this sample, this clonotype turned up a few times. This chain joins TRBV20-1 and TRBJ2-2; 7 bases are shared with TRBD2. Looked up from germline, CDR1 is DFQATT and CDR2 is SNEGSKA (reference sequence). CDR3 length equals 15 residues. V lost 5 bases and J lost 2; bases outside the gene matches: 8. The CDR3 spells CSADISGINTGELFF. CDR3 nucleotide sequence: TGCAGTGCTGATATAAGCGGGATCAACACCGGGGAGCTGTTTTTT.

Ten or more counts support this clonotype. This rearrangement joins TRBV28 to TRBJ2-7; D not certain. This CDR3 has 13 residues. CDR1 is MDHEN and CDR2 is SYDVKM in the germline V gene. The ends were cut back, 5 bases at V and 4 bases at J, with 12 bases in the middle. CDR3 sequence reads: CASSQRNIYEQYF. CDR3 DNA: TGTGCCAGCAGTCAAAGGAATATTTACGAGCAGTACTTC.

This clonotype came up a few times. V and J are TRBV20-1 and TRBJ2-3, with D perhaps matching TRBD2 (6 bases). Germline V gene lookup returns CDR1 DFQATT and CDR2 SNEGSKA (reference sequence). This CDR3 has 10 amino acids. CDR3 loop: CIVGSDTQYF. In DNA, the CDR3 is TGCATCGTCGGGAGTGATACGCAGTATTTT.

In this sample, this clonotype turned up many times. The CDR3: CASSVGLALSYEQYF. CDR3 DNA: TGTGCCAGCAGTGTGGGACTAGCGTTATCCTACGAGCAGTACTTC. The J gene is TRBJ2-7, the V gene TRBV2, with TRBD2 identical over 10 bases. J was trimmed by 1 base and V by 4 bases; bases with no gene match: 4. Germline-derived CDR1 and CDR2 are SNHLY and FYNNEI. The CDR3 consists of 15 residues.

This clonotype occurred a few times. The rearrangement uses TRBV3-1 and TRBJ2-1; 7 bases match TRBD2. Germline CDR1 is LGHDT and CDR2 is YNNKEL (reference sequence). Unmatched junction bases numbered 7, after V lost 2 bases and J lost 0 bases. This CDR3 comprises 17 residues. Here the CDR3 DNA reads TGTGCCAGCAGCCAACTCCCAGCGGGGAGCTCCTACAATGAGCAGTTCTTC. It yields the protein CASSQLPAGSSYNEQFF.

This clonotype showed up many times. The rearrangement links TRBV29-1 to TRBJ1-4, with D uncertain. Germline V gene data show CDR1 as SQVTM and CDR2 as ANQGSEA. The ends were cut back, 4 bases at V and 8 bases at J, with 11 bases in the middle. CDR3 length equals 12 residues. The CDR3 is CSVGRIEEKLFF. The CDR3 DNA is TGCAGCGTTGGGCGCATTGAAGAAAAACTGTTTTTT.

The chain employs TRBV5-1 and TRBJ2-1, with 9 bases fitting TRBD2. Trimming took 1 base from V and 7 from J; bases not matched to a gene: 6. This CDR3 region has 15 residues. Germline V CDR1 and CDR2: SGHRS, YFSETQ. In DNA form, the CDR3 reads TGCGCCAGCAGCTTGTTTGCGGGAGGGCCTAATGAGCAGTTCTTC. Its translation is CASSLFAGGPNEQFF.

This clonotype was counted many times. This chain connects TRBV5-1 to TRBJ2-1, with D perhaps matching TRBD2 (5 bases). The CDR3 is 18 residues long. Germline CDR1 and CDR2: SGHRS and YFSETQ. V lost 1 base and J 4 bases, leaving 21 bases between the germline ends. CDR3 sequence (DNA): TGCGCCAGCAGCTTGTGGGGTTTTGGGGAGTTTACGTACAATGAGCAGTTCTTC. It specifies CASSLWGFGEFTYNEQFF.

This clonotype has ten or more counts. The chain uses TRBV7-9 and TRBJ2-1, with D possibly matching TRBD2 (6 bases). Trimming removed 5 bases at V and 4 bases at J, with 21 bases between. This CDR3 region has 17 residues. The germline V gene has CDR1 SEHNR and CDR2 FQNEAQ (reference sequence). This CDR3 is CASSPAVGTPKYNEQFF. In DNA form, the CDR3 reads TGTGCCAGCAGCCCCGCGGTAGGGACTCCCAAGTACAATGAGCAGTTCTTC.

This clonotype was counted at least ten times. The CDR3 here is CSARSLDSETFFRDTQYF. DNA for the CDR3: TGCAGTGCTAGAAGCCTGGACAGCGAAACGTTTTTTAGGGATACGCAGTATTTT. The rearrangement links TRBV20-1 to TRBJ2-3; the D gene is possibly TRBD1 (6 bases). Trimming took off 2 bases at V and 6 bases at J, with 27 bases between the two ends. Per germline, CDR1 DFQATT and CDR2 SNEGSKA (reference sequence). The CDR3 contains 18 residues.

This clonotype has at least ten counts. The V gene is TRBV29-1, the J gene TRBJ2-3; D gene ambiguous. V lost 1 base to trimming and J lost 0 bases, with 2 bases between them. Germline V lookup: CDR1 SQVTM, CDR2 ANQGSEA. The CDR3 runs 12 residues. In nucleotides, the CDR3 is TGCAGCGTTGAAGTGAGCACAGATACGCAGTATTTT. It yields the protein CSVEVSTDTQYF.

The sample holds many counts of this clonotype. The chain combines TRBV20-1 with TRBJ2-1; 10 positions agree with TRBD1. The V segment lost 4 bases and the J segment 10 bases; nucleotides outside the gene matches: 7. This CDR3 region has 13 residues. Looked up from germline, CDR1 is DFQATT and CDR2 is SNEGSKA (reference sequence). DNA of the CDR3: TGCAGTGCTACTAGACAGGGGGCAGGGGAGCAGTTCTTC. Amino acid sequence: CSATRQGAGEQFF.